This entry lists 3 T cell receptor beta chains sequenced from one sample in a study of T cell clonality in common variable immunodeficiency. Overall study results and limits: Common variable immunodeficiency TCR beta sequences reportedly had fewer deletions and N-nucleotide insertions.

Which antigens these TCRs recognize remains unknown. Only in-frame clones appear in the TCRdb table, and some are missing; sequencing was by immunoSEQ multiplex PCR. Observed are about 33,000 clones, no singletons, with the top ten taking roughly 6.1%. Sequenced input: peripheral blood mononuclear cells. These receptors all come from a human donor with common variable immunodeficiency.

This clone was observed at least ten times. The CDR3 end is not reached by the read, which stops 3 residues before it; the germline J gene fills it in. The V gene is TRBV10-1, the J gene TRBJ2-5; TRBD2 agrees at 7 bases. Germline V gene lookup returns CDR1 WNHNN and CDR2 SYGVQD (reference sequence). This CDR3 has 15 amino acids. Trimming took 3 bases from V and 2 from J; bases not matched to a gene: 6. CDR3 sequence: CASSDPSSGQETQYF. The CDR3 bases that were read are TGCGCCAGCAGTGACCCTTCTAGCGGTCAAGAGACC.

Only a few counts were recorded for this clone. The sequenced fragment ends 3 residues before the CDR3 boundary, so the rest is inferred from the germline J gene. V gene TRBV19 combines with J gene TRBJ2-7; 8 bases fit TRBD1. The germline CDR1 and CDR2 sequences are LNHDA and SQIVND (reference sequence). The CDR3 spans 14 residues. V shed 2 bases, J shed 2 bases, and the junction held 2 bases outside the gene matches. The CDR3 here is CASSISGGAYEQYF. The sequenced CDR3 bases are TGTGCCAGTAGTATATCAGGGGGCGCCTACGAG.

Worth noting for this clone: The read halts 3 residues ahead of the CDR3 end, with the missing end drawn from the germline J gene. The chain couples TRBV29-1 to TRBJ2-7; tentatively, D is TRBD2 (5 bases). The CDR3 spans 12 residues. The V gene lost 6 bases and the J gene lost 0 bases, with 9 bases spanning the gap. Germline V gene lookup returns CDR1 SQVTM and CDR2 ANQGSEA. The sequenced part of the CDR3 DNA is TGCAGCGTCACCGGGGTCTCCTACGAG. This translates into CSVTGVSYE. The full CDR3 sequence reads CSVTGVSYEQYF.